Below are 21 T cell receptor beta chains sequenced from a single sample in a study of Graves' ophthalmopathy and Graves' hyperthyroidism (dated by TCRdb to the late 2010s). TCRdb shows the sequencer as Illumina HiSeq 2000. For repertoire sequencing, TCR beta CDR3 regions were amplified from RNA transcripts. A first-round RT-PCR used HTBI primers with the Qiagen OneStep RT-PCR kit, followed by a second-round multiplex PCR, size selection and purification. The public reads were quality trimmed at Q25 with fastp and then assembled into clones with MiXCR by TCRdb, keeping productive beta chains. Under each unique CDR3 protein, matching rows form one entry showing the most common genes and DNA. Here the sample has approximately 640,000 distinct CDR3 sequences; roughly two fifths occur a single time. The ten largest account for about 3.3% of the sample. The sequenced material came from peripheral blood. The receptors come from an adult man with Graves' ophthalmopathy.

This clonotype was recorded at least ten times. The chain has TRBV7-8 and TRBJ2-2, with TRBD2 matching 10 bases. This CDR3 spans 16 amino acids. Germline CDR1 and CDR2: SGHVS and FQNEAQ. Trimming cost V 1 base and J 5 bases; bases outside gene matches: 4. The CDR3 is CASSLGTSGVTGELFF. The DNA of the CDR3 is TGTGCCAGCAGCTTAGGCACTAGCGGGGTAACCGGGGAGCTGTTTTTT.

The CDR3 loop reads CASSIGQGPYQETQYF. The CDR3 DNA reads TGCGCCAGCAGCATAGGACAGGGCCCGTACCAAGAGACCCAGTACTTC. V and J are TRBV5-1 and TRBJ2-5; 8 bases fit TRBD1. Germline CDR1 is SGHRS and CDR2 is YFSETQ. The CDR3 is 16 residues long. The J segment lost 0 bases and the V segment lost 4 bases, leaving 8 bases of the junction unmatched.

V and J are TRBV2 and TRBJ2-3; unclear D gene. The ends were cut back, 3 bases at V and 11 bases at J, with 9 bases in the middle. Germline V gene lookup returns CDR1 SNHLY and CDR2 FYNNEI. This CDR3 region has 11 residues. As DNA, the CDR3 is TGTGCCAGCAGTGATAGGAATGAGCAGTATTTT. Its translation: CASSDRNEQYF.

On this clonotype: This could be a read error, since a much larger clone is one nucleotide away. The CDR3 loop reads CASSPIGSGETQYF. DNA of the CDR3: TGTGCCAGCAGCCCGATTGGATCAGGAGAGACCCAGTACTTC. The V call is TRBV5-5, the J call TRBJ2-5; D unclear. Germline CDR1 is SGHKS and CDR2 is YYEKEE (reference sequence). This CDR3 contains 14 residues. V shed 4 bases and J shed 4 bases, with 14 bases lying between them.

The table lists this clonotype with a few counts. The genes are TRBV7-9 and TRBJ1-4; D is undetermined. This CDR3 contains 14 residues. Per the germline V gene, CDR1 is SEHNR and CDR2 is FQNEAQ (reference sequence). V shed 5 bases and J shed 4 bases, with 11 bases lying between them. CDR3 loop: CASSGGSGNEKLFF. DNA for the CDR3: TGTGCCAGCAGCGGCGGCAGCGGTAATGAAAAACTGTTTTTT. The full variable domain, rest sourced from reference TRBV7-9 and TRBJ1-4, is DTGVSQNPRHKITKRGQNVTFRCDPISEHNRLYWYRQTLGQGPEFLTYFQNEAQLEKSRLLSDRFSAERPKGSFSTLEIQRTEQGDSAMYLCASSGGSGNEKLFFGSGTQLSVL.

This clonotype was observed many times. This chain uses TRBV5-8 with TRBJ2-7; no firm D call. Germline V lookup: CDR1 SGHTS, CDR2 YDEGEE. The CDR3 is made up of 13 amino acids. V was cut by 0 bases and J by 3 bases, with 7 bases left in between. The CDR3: CASSLEQDYEQYF. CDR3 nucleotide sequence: TGTGCCAGCAGCTTGGAGCAGGACTACGAGCAGTACTTC.

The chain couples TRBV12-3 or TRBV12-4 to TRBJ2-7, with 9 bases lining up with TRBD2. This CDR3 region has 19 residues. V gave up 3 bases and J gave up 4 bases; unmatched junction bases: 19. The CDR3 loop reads CASSFSTVSYSGSGYEQYF. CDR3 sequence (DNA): TGTGCCAGCAGTTTTTCCACGGTGTCATATAGCGGGAGCGGATACGAGCAGTACTTC.

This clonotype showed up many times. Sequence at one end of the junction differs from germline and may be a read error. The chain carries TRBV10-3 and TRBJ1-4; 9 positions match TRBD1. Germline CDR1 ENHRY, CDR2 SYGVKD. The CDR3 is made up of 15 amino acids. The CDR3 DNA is TGTGCCAGCAGTGCCTCCGGGACAGGGAATGAAAAACTGTTTTTT. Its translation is CASSASGTGNEKLFF.

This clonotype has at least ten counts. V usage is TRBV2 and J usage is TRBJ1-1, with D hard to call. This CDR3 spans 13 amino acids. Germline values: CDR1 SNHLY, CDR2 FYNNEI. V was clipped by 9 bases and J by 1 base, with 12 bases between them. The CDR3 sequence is CASRSRGNTEAFF. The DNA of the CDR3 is TGTGCCAGTCGCTCCCGCGGGAACACTGAAGCTTTCTTT.

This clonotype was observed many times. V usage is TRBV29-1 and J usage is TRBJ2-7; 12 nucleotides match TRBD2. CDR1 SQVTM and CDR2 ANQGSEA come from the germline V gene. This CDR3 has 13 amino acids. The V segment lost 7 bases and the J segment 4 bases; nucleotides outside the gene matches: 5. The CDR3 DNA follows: TGCAGCGCTAGGACTAGCGGGGATTACGAGCAGTACTTC. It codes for CSARTSGDYEQYF.

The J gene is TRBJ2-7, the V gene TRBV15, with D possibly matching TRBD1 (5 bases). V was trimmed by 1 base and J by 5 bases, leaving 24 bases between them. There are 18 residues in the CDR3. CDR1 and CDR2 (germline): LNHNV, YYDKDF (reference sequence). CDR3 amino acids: CATSRVGTGPTVTDEQYF. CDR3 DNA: TGTGCCACCAGCAGAGTTGGAACAGGACCCACCGTAACGGACGAGCAGTACTTC. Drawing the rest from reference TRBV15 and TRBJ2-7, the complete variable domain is DAMVIQNPRYQVTQFGKPVTLSCSQTLNHNVMYWYQQKSSQAPKLLFHYYDKDFNNEADTPDNFQSRRPNTSFCFLDIRSPGLGDTAMYLCATSRVGTGPTVTDEQYFGPGTRLTVT.

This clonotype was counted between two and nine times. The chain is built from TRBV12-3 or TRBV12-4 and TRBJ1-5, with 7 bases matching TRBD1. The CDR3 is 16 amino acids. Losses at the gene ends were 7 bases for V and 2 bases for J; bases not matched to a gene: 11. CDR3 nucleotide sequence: TGTGCCAGCACGACAGGGTTAGTTGGGCGCAATCAGCCCCAGCATTTT. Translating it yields CASTTGLVGRNQPQHF.

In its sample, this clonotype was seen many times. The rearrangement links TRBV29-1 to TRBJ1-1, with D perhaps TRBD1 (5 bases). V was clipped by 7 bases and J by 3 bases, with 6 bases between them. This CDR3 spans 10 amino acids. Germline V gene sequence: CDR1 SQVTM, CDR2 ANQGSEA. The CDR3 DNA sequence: TGCAGCGGGGGGGACACTGAAGCTTTCTTT. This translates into CSGGDTEAFF. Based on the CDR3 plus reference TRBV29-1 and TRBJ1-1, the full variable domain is SAVISQKPSRDICQRGTSLTIQCQVDSQVTMMFWYRQQPGQSLTLIATANQGSEATYESGFVIDKFPISRPNLTFSTLTVSNMSPEDSSIYLCSGGDTEAFFGQGTRLTVV.

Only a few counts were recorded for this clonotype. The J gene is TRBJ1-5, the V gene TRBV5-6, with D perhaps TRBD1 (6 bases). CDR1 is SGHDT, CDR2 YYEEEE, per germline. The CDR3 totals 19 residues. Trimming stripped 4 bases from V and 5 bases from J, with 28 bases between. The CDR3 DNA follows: TGTGCCAGCAGCCTTGGGGCAGGGGCCCCATCTGGGAGGGATCAGCCCCAGCATTTT. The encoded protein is CASSLGAGAPSGRDQPQHF. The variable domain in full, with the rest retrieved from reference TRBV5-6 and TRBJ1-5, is DAGVTQSPTHLIKTRGQQVTLRCSPKSGHDTVSWYQQALGQGPQFIFQYYEEEERQRGNFPDRFSGHQFPNYSSELNVNALLLGDSALYLCASSLGAGAPSGRDQPQHFGDGTRLSIL.

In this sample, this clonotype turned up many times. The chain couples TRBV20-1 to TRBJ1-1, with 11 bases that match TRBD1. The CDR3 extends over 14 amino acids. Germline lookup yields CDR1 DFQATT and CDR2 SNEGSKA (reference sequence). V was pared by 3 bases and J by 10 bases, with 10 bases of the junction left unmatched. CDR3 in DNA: TGCAGTGCTAGGGTCCCCGGGACAGGGGGGGGAGCTTTCTTT. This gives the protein CSARVPGTGGGAFF.

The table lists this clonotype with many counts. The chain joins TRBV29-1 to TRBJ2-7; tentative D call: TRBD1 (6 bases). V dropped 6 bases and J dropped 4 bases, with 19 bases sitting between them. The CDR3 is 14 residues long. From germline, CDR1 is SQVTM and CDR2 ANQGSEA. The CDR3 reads CSVGEGTHSYEQYF. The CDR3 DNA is TGCAGCGTAGGTGAAGGGACACACTCTTACGAGCAGTACTTC.

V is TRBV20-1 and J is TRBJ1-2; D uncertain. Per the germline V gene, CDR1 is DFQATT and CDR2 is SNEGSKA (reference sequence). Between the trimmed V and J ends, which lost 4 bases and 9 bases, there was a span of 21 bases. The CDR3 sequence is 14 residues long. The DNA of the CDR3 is TGCAGTGCTATCGGCCATGGCGGCGGAGGGCGCTACACCTTC. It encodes CSAIGHGGGGRYTF.

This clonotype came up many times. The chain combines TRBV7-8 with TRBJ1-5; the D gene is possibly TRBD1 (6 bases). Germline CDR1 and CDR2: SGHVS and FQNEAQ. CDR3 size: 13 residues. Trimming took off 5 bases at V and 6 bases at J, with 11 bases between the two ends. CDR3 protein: CASSDRLLQPQHF. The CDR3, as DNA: TGTGCCAGCAGCGACAGGTTACTTCAGCCCCAGCATTTT.

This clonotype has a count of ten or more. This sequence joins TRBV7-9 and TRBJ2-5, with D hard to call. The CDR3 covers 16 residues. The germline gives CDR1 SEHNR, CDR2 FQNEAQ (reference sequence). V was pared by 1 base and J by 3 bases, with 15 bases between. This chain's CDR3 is CASSLGGSGVKETQYF. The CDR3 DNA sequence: TGTGCCAGCAGCTTAGGAGGATCTGGGGTTAAAGAGACCCAGTACTTC.

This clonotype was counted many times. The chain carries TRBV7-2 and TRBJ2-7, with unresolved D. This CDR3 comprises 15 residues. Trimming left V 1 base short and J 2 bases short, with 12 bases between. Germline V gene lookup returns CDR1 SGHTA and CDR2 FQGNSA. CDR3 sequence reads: CASSLVAMAAYEQYF. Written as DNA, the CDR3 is TGTGCCAGCAGCTTAGTCGCCATGGCAGCCTACGAGCAGTACTTC.

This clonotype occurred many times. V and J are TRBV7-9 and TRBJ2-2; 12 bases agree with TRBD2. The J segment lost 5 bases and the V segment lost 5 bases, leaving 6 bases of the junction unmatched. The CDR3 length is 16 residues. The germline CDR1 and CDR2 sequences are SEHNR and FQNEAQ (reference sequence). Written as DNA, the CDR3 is TGTGCCAGCAGCCCCGGACTAGCGGGAATGACCGGGGAGCTGTTTTTT. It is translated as CASSPGLAGMTGELFF.